The 20 T cell receptor beta chains below come from one sample, sequenced in a study of human T cells and chemical hapten exposure. Using its own MiXCR run on the RACE reads, TCRdb lists one record per CDR3 protein. In the table there are fewer than 500,000 distinct CDR3 sequences, roughly 5% of which are singletons. The time point here: patch test 1, 2 weeks after DPC sensitization. The treatment is: therapeutic diphenylcyclopropenone sensitization with weekly scalp DPC. Sequencing was performed on whole blood, taken in connection with sensitization to the hapten diphenylcyclopropenone (DPC). All receptors come from a woman in her fifties or sixties with alopecia areata. Some clones in this sample may be carry-over from other donors' samples.

This clonotype came up many times. The rearrangement uses TRBV12-3 or TRBV12-4 and TRBJ2-2, with D perhaps TRBD2 (5 bases). The CDR3 totals 15 residues. Deletions cut 5 bases from V and 3 bases from J, with 13 bases between. As DNA, the CDR3 is TGTGCCAGCAGTCGGTGGCTAGCTGACACCGGGGAGCTGTTTTTT. Its translation: CASSRWLADTGELFF.

This clonotype was counted only a few times. The chain joins TRBV7-9 to TRBJ2-5; 11 bases line up with TRBD2. Germline assignment: CDR1 SEHNR and CDR2 FQNEAQ (reference sequence). V was clipped by 5 bases and J by 4 bases; unmatched bases: 6. The CDR3 consists of 15 residues. CDR3 region: CASSPIAGGRETQYF. The CDR3 region has the DNA TGTGCCAGCAGCCCCATAGCGGGAGGGCGAGAGACCCAGTACTTC.

This clonotype came up many times. The chain has TRBV12-3 or TRBV12-4 and TRBJ1-2, with D possibly TRBD1 on 6 matching bases. The CDR3 length is 14 residues. Between the trimmed V and J ends, which lost 8 bases and 2 bases, there was a span of 15 bases. CDR3 sequence (DNA): TGTGCCAGCCGTCCCTTCGACAGGAACTATGGCTACACCTTC. Translation gives CASRPFDRNYGYTF.

This clonotype was counted many times. The chain is built from TRBV18 and TRBJ1-1; D is undetermined. This CDR3 contains 13 residues. V gave up 2 bases and J gave up 1 base, with 5 bases separating them. Looked up from germline, CDR1 is KGHSH and CDR2 is LQKENI. DNA for the CDR3: TGTGCCAGCTCACCATGGGAGAACACTGAAGCTTTCTTT. Translation: CASSPWENTEAFF.

The chain uses TRBV14 and TRBJ2-1; D possibly uses TRBD1 or TRBD2 (6 bases each). Trimming pared 2 bases from V and 8 bases from J, leaving 16 bases between. There are 15 residues in the CDR3. Germline V gene lookup returns CDR1 SGHDN and CDR2 FVKESK. The CDR3 coding sequence is TGTGCCAGCAGCCAAAGGGGGGCCGGGCTGGATGAGCAGTTCTTC. This gives the protein CASSQRGAGLDEQFF.

In its sample, this clonotype was seen many times. The chain has TRBV7-2 and TRBJ1-1; 10 bases map to TRBD1. V was clipped by 4 bases and J by 4 bases; unmatched bases: 9. CDR1 is SGHTA, CDR2 FQGNSA, per germline. The CDR3 extends over 16 amino acids. The CDR3 DNA reads TGTGCCAGCAGCTCCAGACAGGGGGCAGGGGGCACTGAAGCTTTCTTT. This translates into CASSSRQGAGGTEAFF.

At least ten counts were recorded for this clonotype. This rearrangement joins TRBV27 to TRBJ1-6, with 9 positions matching TRBD1. Trimming removed 0 bases from V and 8 bases from J; junction bases left unmatched: 2. The CDR3 is 15 amino acids. Germline-derived CDR1 and CDR2 are MNHEY and SMNVEV (reference sequence). In DNA, the CDR3 is TGTGCCAGCAGTTTATCGACAGGGGGTTATTCACCCCTCCACTTT. It is translated as CASSLSTGGYSPLHF.

This clonotype was detected many times. This chain joins TRBV29-1 and TRBJ2-3; 10 bases fit TRBD2. The CDR3 runs to 15 residues. Germline V gene lookup returns CDR1 SQVTM and CDR2 ANQGSEA. V was pared by 7 bases and J by 3 bases, with 10 bases of the junction left unmatched. CDR3 sequence: CSAAGTSDSTDTQYF. The DNA for the CDR3 is TGCAGCGCAGCCGGGACTAGCGATTCGACAGATACGCAGTATTTT.

The sample holds a few counts of this clonotype. The rearrangement uses TRBV4-3 and TRBJ2-2, with 9 bases matching TRBD1. Trimming at V came to 0 bases and at J to 3 bases, leaving 8 bases not matched to a gene. The CDR3 spans 18 residues. From germline, CDR1 is LGHNA and CDR2 YSLEER. The CDR3 DNA sequence: TGCGCCAGCAGCCAAGATATTTGGGACAGGGAAGACACCGGGGAGCTGTTTTTT. Protein: CASSQDIWDREDTGELFF.

In its sample, this clonotype was seen a few times. V is TRBV29-1 and J is TRBJ2-7; 7 positions match TRBD1. CDR1 and CDR2 from the germline V gene are SQVTM and ANQGSEA. J lost 3 bases, V lost 6 bases, and 11 bases had no gene match. The CDR3 loop spans 14 amino acids. CDR3 DNA sequence: TGCAGCGTCAATGAAGGGACAGACCTCTACGAGCAGTACTTC. Translation: CSVNEGTDLYEQYF.

This clonotype came up many times. The V call is TRBV12-3 or TRBV12-4, the J call TRBJ2-4; D is uncertain. The germline V and J ends were trimmed by 5 bases and 0 bases, with 8 bases remaining between them. The CDR3 extends over 14 amino acids. As DNA, the CDR3 is TGTGCCAGCAGTCAGAATCCAGCCAAAAACATTCAGTACTTC. It encodes CASSQNPAKNIQYF.

Ten or more counts support this clonotype. The V call is TRBV6-5, the J call TRBJ2-1; D is unresolved. Per the germline V gene, CDR1 is MNHEY and CDR2 is SVGAGI. This CDR3 is built from 13 residues. The V end was cut by 2 bases, the J end by 5 bases, with 7 bases between. The CDR3 nucleotides read TGTGCCAGCAGTTACGGAAAAAACAATGAGCAGTTCTTC. Translated: CASSYGKNNEQFF.

This clonotype was counted ten times or more. This sequence joins TRBV7-8 and TRBJ1-1, with D perhaps TRBD1 (6 bases). CDR1 and CDR2 (germline): SGHVS, FQNEAQ. CDR3 length equals 15 residues. Trimming left V 3 bases short and J 2 bases short, with 13 bases between. This chain's CDR3 is CASSFQGPLNTEAFF. The DNA for the CDR3 is TGTGCCAGCAGCTTCCAGGGGCCTTTAAACACTGAAGCTTTCTTT.

This rearrangement joins TRBV4-3 to TRBJ2-1; D not certain. V lost 8 bases and J 0 bases, leaving 14 bases between the germline ends. Germline V gives CDR1 LGHNA, CDR2 YSLEER. The CDR3 sequence is 15 residues long. The CDR3 sequence: CASGRTESSYNEQFF. Here the CDR3 DNA reads TGCGCCAGCGGAAGGACGGAAAGCTCCTACAATGAGCAGTTCTTC.

J is TRBJ1-5 and V is TRBV3-1; no clear D gene. Germline values: CDR1 LGHDT, CDR2 YNNKEL (reference sequence). Trimming removed 1 base from V and 3 bases from J, with 10 bases in between. The CDR3 extends over 15 amino acids. The CDR3 bases are TGTGCCAGCAGCCAAGGAGGACGGAACAATCAGCCCCAGCATTTT. Protein product: CASSQGGRNNQPQHF.

This clonotype was detected only a few times. The chain links TRBV2 to TRBJ2-3; 7 bases line up with TRBD1. The CDR3 runs 13 residues. In germline, CDR1 is SNHLY, CDR2 FYNNEI. The V segment lost 8 bases and the J segment 1 base; nucleotides outside the gene matches: 3. DNA for the CDR3: TGTGCCAGCGACAGGGCGCGCACAGATACGCAGTATTTT. The encoded protein is CASDRARTDTQYF.

To note about this clonotype: A read error may explain this, as a much larger clone is one base away. The missing conserved phenylalanine or tryptophan at the end of this CDR3 makes a read error likely. CDR3 sequence reads: CASSYDPTYEQYL. CDR3 DNA: TGTGCCAGCAGTTACGACCCCACCTACGAGCAGTACCTC. The chain employs TRBV6-6 and TRBJ2-7; D uncertain. The length of the CDR3 is 13 residues. V dropped 2 bases and J dropped 2 bases, with 7 bases sitting between them. Germline V gives CDR1 MNHNY, CDR2 SVGAGI (reference sequence).

In this sample, this clonotype turned up a few times. An end of the junction differs from the germline gene, which may be a read error. V and J are TRBV14 and TRBJ2-7; D may match TRBD1 or TRBD2 (6 bases each). Per germline, CDR1 SGHDN and CDR2 FVKESK. CDR3 size: 12 residues. The CDR3 nucleotides are TGTGCCAGCAGCCAAAGGATAGGGGGGCTGATATTC. Its protein is CASSQRIGGLIF.

Comments on this clonotype: A much bigger clone sits one base away, suggesting this may be a read error. The V gene is TRBV20-1, the J gene TRBJ1-4, with D perhaps TRBD1 (5 bases). Germline lookup yields CDR1 DFQATT and CDR2 SNEGSKA (reference sequence). This CDR3 comprises 12 residues. The V end was cut by 7 bases, the J end by 8 bases, with 14 bases between. CDR3 DNA sequence: TGCAGTGGCCACCAGGGTACCGAAAAACTGTTTTTT. This encodes CSGHQGTEKLFF.

This clonotype was counted a few times. V and J are TRBV28 and TRBJ2-5; D possibly corresponds to TRBD1 (5 bases). This CDR3 comprises 15 residues. Germline loops: CDR1 MDHEN, CDR2 SYDVKM. The V gene lost 6 bases and the J gene lost 5 bases, with 19 bases spanning the gap. CDR3 amino acids: CASRALDNNPETQYF. The CDR3 DNA follows: TGTGCCAGCAGAGCCCTGGACAATAACCCGGAGACCCAGTACTTC.